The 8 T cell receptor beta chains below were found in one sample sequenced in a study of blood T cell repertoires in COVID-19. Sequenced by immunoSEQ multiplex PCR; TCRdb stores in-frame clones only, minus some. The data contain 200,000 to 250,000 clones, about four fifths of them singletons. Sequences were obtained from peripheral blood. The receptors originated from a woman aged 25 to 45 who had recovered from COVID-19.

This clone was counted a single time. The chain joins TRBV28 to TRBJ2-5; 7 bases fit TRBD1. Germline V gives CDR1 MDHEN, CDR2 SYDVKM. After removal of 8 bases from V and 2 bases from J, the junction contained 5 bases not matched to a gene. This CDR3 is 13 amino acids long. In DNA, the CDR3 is TGTGCCAGCGCCCTGACAGGGCAAGAGACCCAGTACTTC. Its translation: CASALTGQETQYF.

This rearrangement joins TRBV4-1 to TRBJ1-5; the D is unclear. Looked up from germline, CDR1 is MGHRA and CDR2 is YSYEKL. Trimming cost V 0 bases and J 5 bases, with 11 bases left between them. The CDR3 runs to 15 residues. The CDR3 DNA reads TGCGCCAGCAGCCAAGAAGCCCTTACTTATCAGCCCCAGCATTTT. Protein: CASSQEALTYQPQHF.

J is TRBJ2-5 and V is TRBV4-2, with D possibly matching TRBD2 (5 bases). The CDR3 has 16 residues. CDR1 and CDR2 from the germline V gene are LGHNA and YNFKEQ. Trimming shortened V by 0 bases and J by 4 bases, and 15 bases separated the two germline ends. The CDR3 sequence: CASSQEGGPRGETQYF. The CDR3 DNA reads TGTGCCAGCAGCCAAGAAGGCGGGCCCCGGGGAGAGACCCAGTACTTC.

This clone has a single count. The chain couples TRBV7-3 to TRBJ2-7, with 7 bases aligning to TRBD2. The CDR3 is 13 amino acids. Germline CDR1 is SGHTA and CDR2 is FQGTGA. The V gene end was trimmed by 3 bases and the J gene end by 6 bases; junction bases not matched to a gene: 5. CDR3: CASSLNPSGEQYF. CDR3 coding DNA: TGTGCCAGCAGCTTGAACCCTAGCGGCGAGCAGTACTTC.

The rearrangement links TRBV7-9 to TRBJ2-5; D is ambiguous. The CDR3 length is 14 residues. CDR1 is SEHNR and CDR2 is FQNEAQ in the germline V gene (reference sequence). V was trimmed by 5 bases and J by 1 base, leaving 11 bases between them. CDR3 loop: CASSIKRAQETQYF. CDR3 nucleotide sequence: TGTGCCAGCAGCATAAAGCGAGCCCAAGAGACCCAGTACTTC.

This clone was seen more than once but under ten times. CDR3 sequence (DNA): TGCAGCGTTGAAGATGAGACTAGCGCTGAGTACGAGCAGTACTTC. This translates into CSVEDETSAEYEQYF. This sequence joins TRBV29-1 and TRBJ2-7; 8 positions match TRBD2. After removal of 0 bases from V and 4 bases from J, the junction contained 8 bases not matched to a gene. Germline values: CDR1 SQVTM, CDR2 ANQGSEA. The CDR3 spans 15 residues.

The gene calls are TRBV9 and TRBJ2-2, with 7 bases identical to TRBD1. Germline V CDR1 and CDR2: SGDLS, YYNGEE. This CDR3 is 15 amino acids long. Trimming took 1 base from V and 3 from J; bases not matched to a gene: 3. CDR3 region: CASSVTGAYTGELFF. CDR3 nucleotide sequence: TGTGCCAGCAGCGTAACAGGGGCGTACACCGGGGAGCTGTTTTTT.

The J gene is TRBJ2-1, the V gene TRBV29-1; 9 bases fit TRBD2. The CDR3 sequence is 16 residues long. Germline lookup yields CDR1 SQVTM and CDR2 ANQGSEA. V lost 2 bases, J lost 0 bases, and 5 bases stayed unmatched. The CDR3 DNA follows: TGCAGCGTTGAATCGGGTAGCGGGAGCTCCTACAATGAGCAGTTCTTC. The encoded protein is CSVESGSGSSYNEQFF.